This T cell receptor (beta chain) appears in the sequencing data of a study of cytotoxic CD8 clonotypes in ibrutinib-treated CLL. Study overall: Productive templates averaged about 250,000 per sample, and productive rearrangements 80,000 to 95,000. Study-wide findings and caveats: At the start, clonality exceeded age-matched healthy donors and followed circulating CD8+ T-cell counts. Sustained-remission patients were sampled at different times than progressing patients were. Clonality grew at ibrutinib response; at progression, it decreased back toward baseline.

On this clone itself: Its antigen is unidentified.

The V end was cut by 6 bases, the J end by 7 bases, with 22 bases between. This CDR3 region has 16 residues. CDR1 is MDHEN, CDR2 SYDVKM, per germline. Sequencing used immunoSEQ multiplex PCR; TCRdb keeps in-frame clones, though not all of them. The sample holds approximately 92,000 clones, 75% to 80% seen once. The sequences come from PBMCs, collected after 24 months of ibrutinib treatment. The clonotype was recovered from a human donor with chronic lymphocytic leukemia. The chain carries TRBV28 and TRBJ1-5, with D perhaps matching TRBD1 (5 bases). The CDR3 region is CASSATGQGKSQPQHF. CDR3 nucleotides: TGTGCCAGCAGCGCCACCGGGCAGGGTAAAAGCCAGCCCCAGCATTTT.